The 16 T cell receptor beta chains reported below all come from one sample, sequenced in a study of blood T cells in healthy people across ages. Primers used in a second PCR of roughly 6 to 11 cycles were a sample-barcoded 5' primer and a J-beta primer mix. One entry per CDR3 protein, called by TCRdb with MiXCR from the 5' RACE reads. The sample contains about 1.8 million distinct CDR3 sequences, about 50% of which appear only once. Input material: blood. The receptor set was obtained from a woman aged 40 to 49 in good health.

V is TRBV5-1 and J is TRBJ2-3; 7 bases align to TRBD1. Germline CDR1 SGHRS, CDR2 YFSETQ. V lost 4 bases to trimming and J lost 0 bases; unmatched junction nucleotides: 5. The CDR3 is 15 residues long. The CDR3 DNA is TGCGCCAGCAGCGTGCCGGGACAGAGCACAGATACGCAGTATTTT. It codes for CASSVPGQSTDTQYF.

This clonotype was observed a handful of times. This chain joins TRBV6-6 and TRBJ2-3; perhaps D is TRBD1 or TRBD2 (5 bases each). This CDR3 region has 15 residues. V lost 5 bases, J lost 5 bases, and 17 bases lay in between. CDR1 is MNHNY, CDR2 SVGAGI, per germline (reference sequence). The CDR3 sequence: CASSPGRRQGDTQYF. The CDR3 region has the DNA TGTGCCAGCAGTCCGGGACGCCGGCAAGGAGATACGCAGTATTTT.

V gene TRBV2 combines with J gene TRBJ2-4; possible D gene TRBD1, 5 bases. Germline CDR1 SNHLY, CDR2 FYNNEI. This CDR3 has 16 residues. V was pared by 4 bases and J by 13 bases, with 26 bases between. The CDR3 reads CASSGSGHTSYNEQYF. CDR3 nucleotides: TGTGCCAGCAGTGGATCAGGGCACACAAGTTACAATGAGCAGTACTTC.

There are a few counts of this clonotype. The rearrangement uses TRBV4-2 and TRBJ2-7, with 8 bases matching TRBD2. Trimming took 4 bases from V and 2 from J; bases not matched to a gene: 13. The CDR3 runs 17 residues. Looked up from germline, CDR1 is LGHNA and CDR2 is YNFKEQ. CDR3 protein: CASSPPRSGGQPYEQYF. The CDR3 DNA is TGTGCCAGCAGCCCCCCGAGGAGCGGGGGACAACCCTACGAGCAGTACTTC.

V usage is TRBV11-1 and J usage is TRBJ1-2; tentative D call: TRBD1 (6 bases). Germline CDR1 is SGHAT and CDR2 is FQDESV (reference sequence). Trimming removed 0 bases from V and 6 bases from J, with 14 bases in between. The CDR3 is 15 amino acids. The CDR3: CASSLAPDSLDGYTF. Here the CDR3 DNA reads TGTGCCAGCAGCTTAGCGCCGGACAGCCTGGATGGCTACACCTTC.

The chain carries TRBV6-6 and TRBJ1-4; no definite D call. CDR3 length: 13 amino acids. Germline CDR1 reads MNHNY; CDR2 reads SVGAGI (reference sequence). Trimming cost V 7 bases and J 11 bases, with 17 bases left between them. The CDR3 loop is CASTDFFGDKLFF. The CDR3 DNA reads as TGTGCCAGCACTGACTTTTTTGGAGACAAACTGTTTTTT.

This clonotype was found a few times. The genes are TRBV12-3 or TRBV12-4 and TRBJ2-7, with 8 bases lining up with TRBD1. Losses at the gene ends were 8 bases for V and 3 bases for J; bases not matched to a gene: 6. There are 13 residues in the CDR3. CDR3 in amino acids: CASWNRGNYEQYF. CDR3 in DNA: TGTGCCAGCTGGAACAGGGGGAACTACGAGCAGTACTTC.

This rearrangement joins TRBV24-1 to TRBJ2-1, with 7 bases that match TRBD1. After removal of 3 bases from V and 6 bases from J, the junction contained 7 bases not matched to a gene. The CDR3 is 15 residues long. Germline CDR1 is KGHDR and CDR2 is SFDVKD. CDR3 in DNA: TGTGCCACCAGTGATACCGGGACAGCCTTCAATGAGCAGTTCTTC. Amino acid sequence: CATSDTGTAFNEQFF.

This clonotype has only a few counts. The chain uses TRBV7-2 and TRBJ2-3; 8 bases are a match to TRBD2. J was trimmed by 5 bases and V by 1 base; bases with no gene match: 8. The CDR3 extends over 16 amino acids. Looked up from germline, CDR1 is SGHTA and CDR2 is FQGNSA. In nucleotides, the CDR3 is TGTGCCAGCAGCTTAGGGGGTAGCGGGGTTAAAGATACGCAGTATTTT. Protein product: CASSLGGSGVKDTQYF.

This clonotype was observed a handful of times. The V gene is TRBV6-1, the J gene TRBJ1-2, with D possibly TRBD1 on 6 matching bases. The V end was cut by 0 bases, the J end by 10 bases, with 21 bases between. The CDR3 spans 16 residues. Per the germline V gene, CDR1 is MNHNS and CDR2 is SASEGT. CDR3 loop: CASSEALLRTDSDYTF. Here the CDR3 DNA reads TGTGCCAGCAGTGAAGCGCTTCTACGGACAGATAGCGACTACACCTTC.

The rearrangement joins TRBV4-2 to TRBJ1-6, with D tentatively TRBD1 (6 bases). Germline V gene data show CDR1 as LGHNA and CDR2 as YNFKEQ. This CDR3 region has 15 residues. Trimming left V 5 bases short and J 5 bases short, with 13 bases between. CDR3 region: CASSAQQGNNSPLHF. CDR3 bases: TGTGCCAGCAGCGCGCAACAGGGCAATAATTCACCCCTCCACTTT.

The genes are TRBV4-3 and TRBJ1-1, with TRBD1 matching over 7 bases. The CDR3 has 16 residues. The germline V gene has CDR1 LGHNA and CDR2 YSLEER. V shed 1 base, J shed 5 bases, and the junction held 10 bases outside the gene matches. The CDR3 region has the DNA TGCGCCAGCAGCCAAGTTGGGATAGGACAGGAGACTGAAGCTTTCTTT. As protein: CASSQVGIGQETEAFF.

This clonotype was counted at least ten times. The rearrangement uses TRBV6-2 or TRBV6-3 and TRBJ1-2; the match to TRBD1 covers 7 bases. The length of the CDR3 is 13 residues. CDR1 is MNHEY and CDR2 is SVGEGT in the germline V gene. V was clipped by 5 bases and J by 0 bases; unmatched bases: 0. The CDR3 spells CASSGTANYGYTF. The CDR3 nucleotides are TGTGCCAGCAGTGGGACAGCTAACTATGGCTACACCTTC.

The CDR3 sequence: CASSQADTEQFF. The CDR3 nucleotides read TGTGCCAGCAGTCAGGCTGACACTGAGCAGTTCTTC. This sequence joins TRBV6-1 and TRBJ2-1; D ambiguous. The CDR3 spans 12 residues. Germline assignment: CDR1 MNHNS and CDR2 SASEGT. V was pared by 5 bases and J by 9 bases, with 11 bases between.

This chain uses TRBV29-1 with TRBJ2-7; D ambiguous. V lost 6 bases, J lost 7 bases, and 13 bases lay in between. The CDR3 extends over 11 amino acids. Germline loops: CDR1 SQVTM, CDR2 ANQGSEA. The CDR3 region is CSVLSLWEQYF. The CDR3 coding sequence is TGCAGCGTCCTCTCCTTGTGGGAGCAGTACTTC.

In its sample, this clonotype was seen a few times. The rearrangement joins TRBV11-2 to TRBJ2-3, with 15 bases identical to TRBD2. This CDR3 has 21 amino acids. Germline CDR1 reads SGHAT; CDR2 reads FQNNGV. J lost 0 bases, V lost 1 base, and 11 bases had no gene match. CDR3 region: CASSLVGTSGGSHASTDTQYF. CDR3 coding DNA: TGTGCCAGCAGCTTAGTTGGGACTAGCGGGGGGTCTCACGCTAGCACAGATACGCAGTATTTT.